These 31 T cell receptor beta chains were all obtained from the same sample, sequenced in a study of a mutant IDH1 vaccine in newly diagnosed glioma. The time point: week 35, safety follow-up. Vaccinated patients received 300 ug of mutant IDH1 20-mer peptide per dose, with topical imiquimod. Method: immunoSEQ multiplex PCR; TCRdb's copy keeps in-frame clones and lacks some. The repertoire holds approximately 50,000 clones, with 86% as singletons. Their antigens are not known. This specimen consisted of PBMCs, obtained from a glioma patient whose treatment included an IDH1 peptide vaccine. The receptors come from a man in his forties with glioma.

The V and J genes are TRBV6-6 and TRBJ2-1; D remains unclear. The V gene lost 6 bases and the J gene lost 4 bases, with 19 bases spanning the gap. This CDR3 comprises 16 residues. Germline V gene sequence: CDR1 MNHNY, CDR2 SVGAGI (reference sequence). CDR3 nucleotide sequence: TGTGCCAGCAGCCCGAGGACCAGCGAGAAGTACAATGAGCAGTTCTTC. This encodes CASSPRTSEKYNEQFF.

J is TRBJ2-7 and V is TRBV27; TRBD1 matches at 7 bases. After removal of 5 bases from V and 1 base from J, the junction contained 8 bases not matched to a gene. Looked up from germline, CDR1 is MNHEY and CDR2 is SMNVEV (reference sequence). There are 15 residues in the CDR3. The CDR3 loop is CASSPQTGHSYEQYF. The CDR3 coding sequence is TGTGCCAGCAGTCCGCAGACAGGGCATTCCTACGAGCAGTACTTC.

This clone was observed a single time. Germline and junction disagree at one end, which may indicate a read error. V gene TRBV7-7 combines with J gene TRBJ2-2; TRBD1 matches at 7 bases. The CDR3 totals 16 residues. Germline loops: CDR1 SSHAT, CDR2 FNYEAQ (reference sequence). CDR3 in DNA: TGTGCTAGCAGTCAAAGACAGGGAATACTGGCCGGGGAGCTGTTTTTT. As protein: CASSQRQGILAGELFF.

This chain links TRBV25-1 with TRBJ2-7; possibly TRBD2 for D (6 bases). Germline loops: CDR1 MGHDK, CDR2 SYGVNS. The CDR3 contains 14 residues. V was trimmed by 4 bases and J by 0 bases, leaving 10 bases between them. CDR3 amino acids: CASSAGGSSYEQYF. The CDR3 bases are TGTGCCAGCAGTGCTGGAGGGAGCTCCTACGAGCAGTACTTC.

The CDR3, as DNA: TGTGCCAGTAGCGCCGGAAGGGATCAGCCCCAGCATTTT. Translated: CASSAGRDQPQHF. V and J are TRBV19 and TRBJ1-5; D is ambiguous. There are 13 residues in the CDR3. Germline V gene sequence: CDR1 LNHDA, CDR2 SQIVND (reference sequence). V lost 6 bases and J lost 5, with 11 bases in between.

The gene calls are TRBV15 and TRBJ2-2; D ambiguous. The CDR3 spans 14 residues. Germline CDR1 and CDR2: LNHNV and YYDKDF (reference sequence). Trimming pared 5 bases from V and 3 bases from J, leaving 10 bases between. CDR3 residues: CATSGNLHTGELFF. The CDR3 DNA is TGTGCCACCAGCGGTAACCTGCACACCGGGGAGCTGTTTTTT.

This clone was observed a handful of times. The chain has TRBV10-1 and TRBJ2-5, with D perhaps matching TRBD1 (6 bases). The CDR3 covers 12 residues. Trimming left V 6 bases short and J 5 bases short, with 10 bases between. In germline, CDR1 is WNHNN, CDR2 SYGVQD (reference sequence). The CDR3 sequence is CASRPQGETQYF. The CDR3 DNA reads TGCGCCAGCAGGCCTCAGGGGGAGACCCAGTACTTC.

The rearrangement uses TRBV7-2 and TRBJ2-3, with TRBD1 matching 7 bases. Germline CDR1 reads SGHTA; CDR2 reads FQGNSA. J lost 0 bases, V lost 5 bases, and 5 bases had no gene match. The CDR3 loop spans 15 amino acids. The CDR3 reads CASSPTGESTDTQYF. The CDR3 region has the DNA TGTGCCAGCAGCCCCACAGGGGAGAGCACAGATACGCAGTATTTT.

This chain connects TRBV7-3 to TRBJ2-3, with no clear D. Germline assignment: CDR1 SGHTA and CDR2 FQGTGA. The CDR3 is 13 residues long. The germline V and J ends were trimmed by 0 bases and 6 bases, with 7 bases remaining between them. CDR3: CASSLTVGDTQYF. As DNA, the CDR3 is TGTGCCAGCAGCTTAACGGTTGGGGATACGCAGTATTTT.

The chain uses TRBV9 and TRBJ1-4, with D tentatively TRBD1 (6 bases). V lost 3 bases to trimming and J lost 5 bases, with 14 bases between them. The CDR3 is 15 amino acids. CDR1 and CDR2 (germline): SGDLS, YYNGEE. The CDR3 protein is CASSEGGRSNEKLFF. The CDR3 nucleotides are TGTGCCAGCAGCGAGGGGGGCAGGTCGAATGAAAAACTGTTTTTT.

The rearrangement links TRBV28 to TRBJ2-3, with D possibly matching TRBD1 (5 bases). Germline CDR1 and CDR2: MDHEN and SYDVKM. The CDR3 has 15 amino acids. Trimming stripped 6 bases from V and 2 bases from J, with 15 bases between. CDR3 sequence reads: CASRENGAATDTQYF. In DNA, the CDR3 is TGTGCCAGCAGGGAAAATGGGGCAGCCACAGATACGCAGTATTTT.

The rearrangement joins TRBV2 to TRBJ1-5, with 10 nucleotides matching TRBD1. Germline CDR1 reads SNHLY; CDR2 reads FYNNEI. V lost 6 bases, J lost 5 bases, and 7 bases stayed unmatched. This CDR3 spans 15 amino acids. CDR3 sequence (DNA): TGTGCCAGCAGAAGCAGGGACAGGGGAGATCAGCCCCAGCATTTT. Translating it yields CASRSRDRGDQPQHF.

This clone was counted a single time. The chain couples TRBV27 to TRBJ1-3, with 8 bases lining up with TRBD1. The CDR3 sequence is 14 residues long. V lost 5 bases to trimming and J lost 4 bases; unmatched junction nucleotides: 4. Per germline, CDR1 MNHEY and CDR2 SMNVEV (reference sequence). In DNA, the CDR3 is TGTGCCAGCAGTCCCAACAGGGGGGGAAACACCATATATTTT. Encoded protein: CASSPNRGGNTIYF.

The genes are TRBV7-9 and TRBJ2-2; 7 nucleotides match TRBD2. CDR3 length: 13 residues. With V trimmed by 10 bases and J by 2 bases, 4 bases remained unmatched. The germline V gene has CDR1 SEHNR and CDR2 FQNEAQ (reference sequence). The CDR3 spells CANLAANTGELFF. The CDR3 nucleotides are TGTGCCAACCTAGCGGCCAACACCGGGGAGCTGTTTTTT.

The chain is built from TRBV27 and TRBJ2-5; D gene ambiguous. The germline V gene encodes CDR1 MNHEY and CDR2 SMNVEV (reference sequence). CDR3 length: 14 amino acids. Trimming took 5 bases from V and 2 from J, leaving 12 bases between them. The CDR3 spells CASSRGLLQETQYF. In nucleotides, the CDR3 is TGTGCCAGCAGTAGAGGTCTGTTACAAGAGACCCAGTACTTC.

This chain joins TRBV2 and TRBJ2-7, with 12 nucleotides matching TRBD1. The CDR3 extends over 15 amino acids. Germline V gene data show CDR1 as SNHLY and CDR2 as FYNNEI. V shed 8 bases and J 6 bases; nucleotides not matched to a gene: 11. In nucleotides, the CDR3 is TGTGCCAGCTCTGGGACAGGGGGCATGGTAGTCGAGCAGTACTTC. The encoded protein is CASSGTGGMVVEQYF.

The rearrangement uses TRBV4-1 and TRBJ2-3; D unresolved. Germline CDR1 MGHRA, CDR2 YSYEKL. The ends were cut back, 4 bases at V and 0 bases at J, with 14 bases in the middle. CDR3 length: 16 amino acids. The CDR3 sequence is CASSRARRSSTDTQYF. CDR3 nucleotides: TGCGCCAGCAGCCGGGCCCGACGGAGTAGCACAGATACGCAGTATTTT.

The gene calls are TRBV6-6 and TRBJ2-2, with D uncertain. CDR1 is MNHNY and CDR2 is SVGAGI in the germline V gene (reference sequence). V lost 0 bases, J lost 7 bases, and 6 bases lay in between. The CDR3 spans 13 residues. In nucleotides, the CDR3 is TGTGCCAGCAGTTACTCGTCTTTCGGGGAGCTGTTTTTT. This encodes CASSYSSFGELFF.

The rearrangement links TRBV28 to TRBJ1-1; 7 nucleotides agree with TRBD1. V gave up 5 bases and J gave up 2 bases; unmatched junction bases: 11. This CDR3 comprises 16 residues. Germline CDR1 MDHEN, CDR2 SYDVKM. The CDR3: CASSPRQGTFNTEAFF. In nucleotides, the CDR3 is TGTGCCAGCAGTCCCCGACAGGGAACGTTTAACACTGAAGCTTTCTTT.

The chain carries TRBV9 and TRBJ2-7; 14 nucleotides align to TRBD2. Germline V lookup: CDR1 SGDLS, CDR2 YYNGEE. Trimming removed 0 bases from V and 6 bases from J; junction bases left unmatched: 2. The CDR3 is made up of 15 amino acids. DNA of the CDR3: TGTGCCAGCAGCGTAGACGGACTAGCGGGAGGCGAGCAGTACTTC. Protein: CASSVDGLAGGEQYF.

As DNA, the CDR3 is TGTGCCAGCAGCTTGTTCGGGCGTAGCGGGAGGGTCGAGCAGTACTTC. Translation gives CASSLFGRSGRVEQYF. The rearrangement links TRBV7-2 to TRBJ2-7; 11 nucleotides agree with TRBD2. The length of the CDR3 is 16 residues. Trimming cost V 3 bases and J 6 bases; bases outside gene matches: 10. Germline values: CDR1 SGHTA, CDR2 FQGNSA.

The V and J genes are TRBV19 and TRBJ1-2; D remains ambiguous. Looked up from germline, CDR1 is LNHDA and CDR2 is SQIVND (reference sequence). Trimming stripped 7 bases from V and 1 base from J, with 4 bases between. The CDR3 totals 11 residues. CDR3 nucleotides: TGTGCCAGTACAGATAACTATGGCTACACCTTC. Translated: CASTDNYGYTF.

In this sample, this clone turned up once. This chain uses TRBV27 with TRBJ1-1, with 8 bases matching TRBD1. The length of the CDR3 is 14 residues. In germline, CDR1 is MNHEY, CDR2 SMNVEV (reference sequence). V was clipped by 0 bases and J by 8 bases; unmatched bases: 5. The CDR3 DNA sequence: TGTGCCAGCAGTTTATCTCCAGGGGGCAGGGAAGCTTTCTTT. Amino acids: CASSLSPGGREAFF.

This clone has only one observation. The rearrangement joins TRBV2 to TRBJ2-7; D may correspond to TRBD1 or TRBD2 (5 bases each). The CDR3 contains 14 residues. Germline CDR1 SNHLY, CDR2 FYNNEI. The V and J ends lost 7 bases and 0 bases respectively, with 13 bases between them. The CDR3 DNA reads TGTGCCAGCACCCGAGGGGTTATCTCCTACGAGCAGTACTTC. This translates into CASTRGVISYEQYF. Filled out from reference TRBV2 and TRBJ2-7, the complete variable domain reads EPEVTQTPSHQVTQMGQEVILRCVPISNHLYFYWYRQILGQKVEFLVSFYNNEISEKSEIFDDQFSVERPDGSNFTLKIRSTKLEDSAMYFCASTRGVISYEQYFGPGTRLTVT.

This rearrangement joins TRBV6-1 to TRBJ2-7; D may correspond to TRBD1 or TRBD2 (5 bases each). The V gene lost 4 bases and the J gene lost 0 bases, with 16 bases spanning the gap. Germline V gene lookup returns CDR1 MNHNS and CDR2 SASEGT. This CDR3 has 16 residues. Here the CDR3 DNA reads TGTGCCAGCAGTGCATCGACAGCGGTGACCTCCTACGAGCAGTACTTC. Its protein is CASSASTAVTSYEQYF.

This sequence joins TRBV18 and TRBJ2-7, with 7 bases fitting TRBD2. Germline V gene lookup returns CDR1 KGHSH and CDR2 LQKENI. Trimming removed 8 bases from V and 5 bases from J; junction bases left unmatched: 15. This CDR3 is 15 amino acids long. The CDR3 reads CASTNSPGGSNEQYF. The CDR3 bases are TGTGCCAGCACTAATTCGCCGGGAGGATCGAACGAGCAGTACTTC. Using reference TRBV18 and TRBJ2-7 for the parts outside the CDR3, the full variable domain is NAGVMQNPRHLVRRRGQEARLRCSPMKGHSHVYWYRQLPEEGLKFMVYLQKENIIDESGMPKERFSAEFPKEGPSILRIQQVVRGDSAAYFCASTNSPGGSNEQYFGPGTRLTVT.

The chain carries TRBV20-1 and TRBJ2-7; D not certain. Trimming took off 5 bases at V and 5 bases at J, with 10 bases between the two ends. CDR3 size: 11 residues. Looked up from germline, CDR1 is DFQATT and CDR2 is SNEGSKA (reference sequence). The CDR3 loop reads CSAGIVHEQYF. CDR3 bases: TGCAGTGCTGGAATCGTCCACGAGCAGTACTTC.

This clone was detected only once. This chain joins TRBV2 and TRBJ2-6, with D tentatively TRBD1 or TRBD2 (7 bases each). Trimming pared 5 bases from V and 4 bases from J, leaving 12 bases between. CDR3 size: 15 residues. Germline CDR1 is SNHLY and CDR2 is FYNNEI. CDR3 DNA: TGTGCCAGCAGTCGACAGGGAGGGGGGGCCAACGTCCTGACTTTC. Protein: CASSRQGGGANVLTF.

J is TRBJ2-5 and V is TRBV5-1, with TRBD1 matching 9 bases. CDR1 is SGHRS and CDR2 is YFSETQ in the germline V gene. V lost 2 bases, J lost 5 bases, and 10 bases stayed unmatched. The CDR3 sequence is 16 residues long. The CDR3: CASSFLGTGRAETQYF. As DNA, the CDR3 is TGCGCCAGCAGCTTCCTCGGGACAGGGCGTGCGGAGACCCAGTACTTC.

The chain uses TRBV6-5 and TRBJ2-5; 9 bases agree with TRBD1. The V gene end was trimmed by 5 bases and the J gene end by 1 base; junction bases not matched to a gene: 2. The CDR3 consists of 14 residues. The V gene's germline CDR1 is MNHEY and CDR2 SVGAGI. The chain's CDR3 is CASSTDRGQETQYF. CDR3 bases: TGTGCCAGCAGTACGGACAGGGGCCAAGAGACCCAGTACTTC.

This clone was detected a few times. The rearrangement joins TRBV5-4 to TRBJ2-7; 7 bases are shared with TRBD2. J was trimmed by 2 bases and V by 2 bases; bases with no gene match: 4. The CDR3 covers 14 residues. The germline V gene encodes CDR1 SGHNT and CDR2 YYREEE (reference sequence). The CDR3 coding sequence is TGTGCCAGCAGCTTAGGACTAGGGGCCTACGAGCAGTACTTC. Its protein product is CASSLGLGAYEQYF. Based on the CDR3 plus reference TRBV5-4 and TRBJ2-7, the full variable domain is ETGVTQSPTHLIKTRGQQVTLRCSSQSGHNTVSWYQQALGQGPQFIFQYYREEENGRGNFPPRFSGLQFPNYSSELNVNALELDDSALYLCASSLGLGAYEQYFGPGTRLTVT.